The 10 T cell receptor beta chains below come from one sample, sequenced in a study of OX40 agonist ivuxolimab in advanced cancers. TCRdb's copy holds only in-frame clones and misses some; the assay was immunoSEQ multiplex PCR. The table includes tens of thousands of clones, more than 85% detected once. Sequences were derived from CD4+ or CD8+ T cells sorted from blood, sampled in a trial of the OX40 agonist ivuxolimab. Receptors were obtained from an adult with an advanced solid tumor such as melanoma, head and neck, liver or kidney cancer.

The chain joins TRBV5-1 to TRBJ2-2, with 7 nucleotides matching TRBD1. Per the germline V gene, CDR1 is SGHRS and CDR2 is YFSETQ. V shed 4 bases and J 5 bases; nucleotides not matched to a gene: 11. CDR3 length: 16 residues. In DNA, the CDR3 is TGCGCCAGCAGCCCACAACAGGGGATCTCAACCGGGGAGCTGTTTTTT. This sequence encodes CASSPQQGISTGELFF.

V and J are TRBV10-3 and TRBJ2-1; D may be TRBD2 (5 bases). Germline V gene sequence: CDR1 ENHRY, CDR2 SYGVKD. The CDR3 spans 17 residues. Trimming cost V 6 bases and J 1 base, with 19 bases left between them. The CDR3 bases are TGTGCCATCAGCATTACGACTAAAGCGGAATCCTACAATGAGCAGTTCTTC. Amino acids: CAISITTKAESYNEQFF.

The chain links TRBV7-2 to TRBJ1-2; no clear D gene. Between the trimmed V and J ends, which lost 2 bases and 2 bases, there was a span of 9 bases. Germline V gives CDR1 SGHTA, CDR2 FQGNSA. CDR3 length equals 14 residues. Here the CDR3 reads CASSLFGENYGYTF. CDR3 DNA: TGTGCCAGCAGCTTATTCGGGGAGAACTATGGCTACACCTTC.

The chain recombines TRBV27 with TRBJ2-7; TRBD1 matches 7 bases. Germline CDR1 and CDR2: MNHEY and SMNVEV (reference sequence). The CDR3 loop spans 15 amino acids. The J segment lost 4 bases and the V segment lost 5 bases, leaving 11 bases of the junction unmatched. The CDR3 protein is CASSLLTGKGYEQYF. CDR3 bases: TGTGCCAGCAGTCTATTGACAGGGAAAGGTTACGAGCAGTACTTC.

This clone showed up just once. The chain combines TRBV30 with TRBJ1-6, with 8 bases matching TRBD1. CDR1 and CDR2 from the germline V gene are GTSNPN and SVGIG (reference sequence). This CDR3 is built from 14 residues. The ends lost 6 bases at V and 8 bases at J; junction bases unmatched: 9. The CDR3 nucleotides are TGTGCCTGTAATACCGGGACAGGAGATTCACCCCTCCACTTT. The encoded protein is CACNTGTGDSPLHF.

The J gene is TRBJ2-2, the V gene TRBV5-1; D ambiguous. The CDR3 extends over 16 amino acids. V lost 6 bases and J 1 base, leaving 16 bases between the germline ends. Germline lookup yields CDR1 SGHRS and CDR2 YFSETQ. The CDR3 DNA reads TGCGCCAGCACCCTGGAAGGGCCGCGGAACACCGGGGAGCTGTTTTTT. This codes for CASTLEGPRNTGELFF.

The rearrangement uses TRBV19 and TRBJ2-5; no clear D. The V end lost 5 bases, the J end lost 2 bases, and 9 bases lay between the germline ends. Germline CDR1 is LNHDA and CDR2 is SQIVND (reference sequence). CDR3 length: 13 amino acids. As DNA, the CDR3 is TGTGCCAGTAGTTTCGGCAGGCAAGAGACCCAGTACTTC. This translates into CASSFGRQETQYF.

V usage is TRBV6-1 and J usage is TRBJ1-1; 7 bases align to TRBD1. Germline CDR1 MNHNS, CDR2 SASEGT. Trimming removed 5 bases from V and 4 bases from J; junction bases left unmatched: 4. CDR3 length equals 13 residues. The CDR3 DNA follows: TGTGCCAGCAGTACCCAGGGGGGCACTGAAGCTTTCTTT. Its translation is CASSTQGGTEAFF.

The J gene is TRBJ1-5, the V gene TRBV2, with TRBD1 matching 7 bases. Germline CDR1 is SNHLY and CDR2 is FYNNEI. The CDR3 totals 12 residues. V dropped 7 bases and J dropped 4; count of bases not matched to a gene: 1. The CDR3 nucleotides read TGTGCCAGCAAGACAGGGAATCAGCCCCAGCATTTT. This sequence encodes CASKTGNQPQHF.

The table lists this clone with a count of one. The chain combines TRBV6-5 with TRBJ2-7; TRBD1 is a possible D gene (7 bases). Germline V gene lookup returns CDR1 MNHEY and CDR2 SVGAGI. This CDR3 comprises 14 residues. The ends were cut back, 7 bases at V and 2 bases at J, with 15 bases in the middle. The chain's CDR3 is CASTRPGGTYEQYF. CDR3 nucleotide sequence: TGTGCCAGCACTCGTCCAGGGGGGACCTACGAGCAGTACTTC.